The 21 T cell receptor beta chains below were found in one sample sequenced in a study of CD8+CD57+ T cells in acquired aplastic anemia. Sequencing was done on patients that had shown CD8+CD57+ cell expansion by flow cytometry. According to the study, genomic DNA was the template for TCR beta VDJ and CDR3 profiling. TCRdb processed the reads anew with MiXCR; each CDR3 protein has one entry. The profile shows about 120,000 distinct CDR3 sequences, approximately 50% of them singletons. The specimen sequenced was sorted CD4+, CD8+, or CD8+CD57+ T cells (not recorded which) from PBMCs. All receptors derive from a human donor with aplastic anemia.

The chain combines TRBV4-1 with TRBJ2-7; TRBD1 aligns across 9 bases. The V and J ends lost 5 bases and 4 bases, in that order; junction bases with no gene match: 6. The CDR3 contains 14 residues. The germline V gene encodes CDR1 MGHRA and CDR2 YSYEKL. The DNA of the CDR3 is TGCGCCAGCAGCTATGACAGGGGGTTATACGAGCAGTACTTC. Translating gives CASSYDRGLYEQYF.

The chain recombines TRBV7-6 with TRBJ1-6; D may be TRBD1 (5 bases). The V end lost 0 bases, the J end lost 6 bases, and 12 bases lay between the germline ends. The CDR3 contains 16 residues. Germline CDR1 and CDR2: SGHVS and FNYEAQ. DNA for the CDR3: TGTGCCAGCAGCTTAGCGGGGCGGAATTCTAATTCACCCCTCCACTTT. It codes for CASSLAGRNSNSPLHF.

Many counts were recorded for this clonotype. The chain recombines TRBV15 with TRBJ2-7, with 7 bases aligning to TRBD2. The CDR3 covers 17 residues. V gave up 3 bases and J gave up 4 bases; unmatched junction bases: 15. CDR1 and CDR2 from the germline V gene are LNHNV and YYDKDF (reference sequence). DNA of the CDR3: TGTGCCACCAGCAGGGGTTTAGGTGGGAGGGCCGGTTACGAGCAGTACTTC. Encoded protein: CATSRGLGGRAGYEQYF.

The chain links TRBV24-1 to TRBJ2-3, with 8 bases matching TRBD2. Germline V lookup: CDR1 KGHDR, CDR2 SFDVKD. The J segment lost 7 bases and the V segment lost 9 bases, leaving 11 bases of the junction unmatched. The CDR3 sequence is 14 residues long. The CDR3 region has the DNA TGTGCCACCGGATCGGGGGGGCCTGTGAATACGCAGTATTTT. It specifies CATGSGGPVNTQYF.

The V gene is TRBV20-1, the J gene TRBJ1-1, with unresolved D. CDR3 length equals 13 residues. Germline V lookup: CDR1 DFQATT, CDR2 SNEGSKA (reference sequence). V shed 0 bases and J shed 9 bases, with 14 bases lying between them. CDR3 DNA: TGCAGTGCTAGAGATTTAGTTACCTATCAAGCTTTCTTT. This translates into CSARDLVTYQAFF.

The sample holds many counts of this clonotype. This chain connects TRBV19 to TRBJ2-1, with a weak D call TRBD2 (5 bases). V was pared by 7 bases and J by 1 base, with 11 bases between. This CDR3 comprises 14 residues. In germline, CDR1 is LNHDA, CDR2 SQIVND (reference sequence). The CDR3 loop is CASKGVSSYNEQFF. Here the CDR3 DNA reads TGTGCCAGTAAGGGAGTTTCTTCCTACAATGAGCAGTTCTTC. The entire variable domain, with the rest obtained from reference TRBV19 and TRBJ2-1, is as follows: DGGITQSPKYLFRKEGQNVTLSCEQNLNHDAMYWYRQDPGQGLRLIYYSQIVNDFQKGDIAEGYSVSREKKESFPLTVTSAQKNPTAFYLCASKGVSSYNEQFFGPGTRLTVL.

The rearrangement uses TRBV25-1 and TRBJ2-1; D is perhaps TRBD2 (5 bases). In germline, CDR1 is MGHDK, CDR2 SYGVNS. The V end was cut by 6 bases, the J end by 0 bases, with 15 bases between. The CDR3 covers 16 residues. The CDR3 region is CASRDASWSSYNEQFF. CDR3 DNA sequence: TGTGCCAGCAGAGACGCTAGCTGGAGCTCCTACAATGAGCAGTTCTTC.

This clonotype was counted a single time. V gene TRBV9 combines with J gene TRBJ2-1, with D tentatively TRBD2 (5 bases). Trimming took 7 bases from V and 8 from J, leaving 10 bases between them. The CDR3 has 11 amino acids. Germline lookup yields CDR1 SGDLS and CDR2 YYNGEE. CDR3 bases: TGTGCCAGCTCACCACTAGATGAGCAGTTCTTC. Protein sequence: CASSPLDEQFF.

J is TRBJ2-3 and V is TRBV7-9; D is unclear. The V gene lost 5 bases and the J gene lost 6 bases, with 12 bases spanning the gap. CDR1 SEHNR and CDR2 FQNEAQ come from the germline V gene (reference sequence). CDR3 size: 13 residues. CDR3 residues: CASSPDPTDTQYF. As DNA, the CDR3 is TGTGCCAGCAGCCCCGATCCCACGGATACGCAGTATTTT.

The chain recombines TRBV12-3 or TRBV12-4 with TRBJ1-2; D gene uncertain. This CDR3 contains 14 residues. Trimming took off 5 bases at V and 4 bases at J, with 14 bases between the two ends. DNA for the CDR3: TGTGCCAGCAGTGTGAGTCCTGCGGTCTATGGCTACACCTTC. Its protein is CASSVSPAVYGYTF.

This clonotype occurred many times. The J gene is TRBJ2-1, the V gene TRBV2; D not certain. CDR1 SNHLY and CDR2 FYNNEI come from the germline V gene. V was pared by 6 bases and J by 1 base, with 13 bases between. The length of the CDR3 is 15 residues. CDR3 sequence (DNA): TGTGCCAGCAGCTCCCCCGGGTGGTCCTACAATGAGCAGTTCTTC. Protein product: CASSSPGWSYNEQFF.

The CDR3 nucleotides are TGCGCCAGCAGTCCTTATCCGGGACAGGGCCACGGGGAGCTGTTTTTT. It yields the protein CASSPYPGQGHGELFF. The V gene is TRBV10-1, the J gene TRBJ2-2; 9 nucleotides line up with TRBD1. Germline values: CDR1 WNHNN, CDR2 SYGVQD (reference sequence). J gave up 7 bases and V 5 bases, and 11 bases lay outside the gene matches. The CDR3 has 16 residues.

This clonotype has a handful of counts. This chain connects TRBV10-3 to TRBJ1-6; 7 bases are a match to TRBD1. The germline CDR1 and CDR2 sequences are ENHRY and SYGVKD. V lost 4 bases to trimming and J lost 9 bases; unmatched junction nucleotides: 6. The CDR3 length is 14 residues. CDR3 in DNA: TGTGCCATCAGTGCCACAGGGGAGGGTTCACCCCTCCACTTT. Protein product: CAISATGEGSPLHF.

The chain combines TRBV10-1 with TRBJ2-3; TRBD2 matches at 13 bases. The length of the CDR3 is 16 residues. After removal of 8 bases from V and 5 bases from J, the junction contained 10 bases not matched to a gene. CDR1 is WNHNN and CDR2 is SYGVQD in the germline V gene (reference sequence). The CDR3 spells CASHTTSGGAIDTQYF. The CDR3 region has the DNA TGCGCCAGCCATACCACTAGCGGGGGGGCCATAGATACGCAGTATTTT.

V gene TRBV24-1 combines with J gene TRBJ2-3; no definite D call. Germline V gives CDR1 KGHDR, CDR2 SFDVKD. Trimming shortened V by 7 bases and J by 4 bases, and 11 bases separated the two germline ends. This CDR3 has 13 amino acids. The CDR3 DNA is TGTGCCACCAGCCAATTTATGGCAGATACGCAGTATTTT. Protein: CATSQFMADTQYF.

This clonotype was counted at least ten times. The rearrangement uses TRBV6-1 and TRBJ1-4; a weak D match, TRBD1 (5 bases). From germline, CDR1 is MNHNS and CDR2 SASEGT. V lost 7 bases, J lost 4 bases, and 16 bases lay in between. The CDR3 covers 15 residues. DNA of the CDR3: TGTGCCAGCAAGGGACCGGCCAGACTTAATGAAAAACTGTTTTTT. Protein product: CASKGPARLNEKLFF.

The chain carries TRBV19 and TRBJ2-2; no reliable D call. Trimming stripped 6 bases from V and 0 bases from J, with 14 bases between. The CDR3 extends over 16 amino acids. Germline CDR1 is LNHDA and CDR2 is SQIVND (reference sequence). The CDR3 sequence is CASSPLEGTNTGELFF. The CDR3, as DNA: TGTGCCAGTAGCCCCCTAGAAGGAACGAACACCGGGGAGCTGTTTTTT.

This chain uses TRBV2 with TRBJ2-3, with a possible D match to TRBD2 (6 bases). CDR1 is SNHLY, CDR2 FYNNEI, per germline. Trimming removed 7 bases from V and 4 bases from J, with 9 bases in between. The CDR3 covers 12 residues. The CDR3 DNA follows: TGTGCCAGCATAGCGGAGCCAGATACGCAGTATTTT. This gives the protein CASIAEPDTQYF.

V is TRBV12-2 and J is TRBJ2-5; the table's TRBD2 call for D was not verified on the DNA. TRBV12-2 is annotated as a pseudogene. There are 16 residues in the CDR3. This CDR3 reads CASRPRRKRRGETQYF. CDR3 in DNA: TGTGCAAGTCGCCCTAGGAGGAAGCGGAGAGGAGAGACCCAGTACTTC.

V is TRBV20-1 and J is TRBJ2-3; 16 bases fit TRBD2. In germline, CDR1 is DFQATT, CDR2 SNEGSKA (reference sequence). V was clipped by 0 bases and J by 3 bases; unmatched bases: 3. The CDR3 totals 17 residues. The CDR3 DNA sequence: TGCAGTGCTAGAGAACCGGGACTAGCGGGGGGGACAGATACGCAGTATTTT. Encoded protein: CSAREPGLAGGTDTQYF.

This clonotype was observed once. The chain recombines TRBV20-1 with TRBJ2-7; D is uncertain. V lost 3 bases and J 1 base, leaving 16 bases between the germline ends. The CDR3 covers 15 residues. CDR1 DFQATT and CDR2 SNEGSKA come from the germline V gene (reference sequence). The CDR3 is CSASSSSSLSYEQYF. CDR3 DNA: TGCAGTGCTAGTTCCAGCTCTTCCCTTTCCTACGAGCAGTACTTC.